What follows are 8 T cell receptor beta chains derived from one specimen sequenced in a study of early T cells in non-severe SARS-CoV-2 infection. TCRdb independently ran MiXCR on the 5' RACE reads; one entry per CDR3 protein. The sample shows more than 90,000 distinct CDR3 sequences, under 15% of them seen only once. Sequenced input: whole blood. The origin of the receptors is an adult who was a healthcare worker with PCR-confirmed SARS-CoV-2 infection or an uninfected control (not recorded which).

As to this clonotype: This may stem from a read error, because a much larger clone lies one nucleotide away. The rearrangement links TRBV5-1 to TRBJ2-3; D not resolved. Germline-derived CDR1 and CDR2 are SGHRS and YFSETQ. The length of the CDR3 is 15 residues. The CDR3 nucleotides read TGCGCCACCAGCTTGGGTATGAGTAGAACAGATACGCAGTATTTT. This codes for CATSLGMSRTDTQYF.

This chain's CDR3 is CASSRRGLYGYTF. Written as DNA, the CDR3 is TGTGCCAGCAGCCGACGGGGACTATATGGCTACACCTTC. This chain uses TRBV9 with TRBJ1-2; D is perhaps TRBD1 (5 bases). The CDR3 consists of 13 residues. CDR1 is SGDLS, CDR2 YYNGEE, per germline. V lost 4 bases, J lost 5 bases, and 12 bases lay in between.

This clonotype has ten or more counts. The chain uses TRBV5-1 and TRBJ1-1; 7 bases match TRBD1. This CDR3 is built from 15 residues. V was pared by 5 bases and J by 3 bases, with 10 bases of the junction left unmatched. Per the germline V gene, CDR1 is SGHRS and CDR2 is YFSETQ. The CDR3 here is CASRTTGSDYTEAFF. The CDR3, as DNA: TGCGCCAGCAGGACGACAGGGTCTGATTACACTGAAGCTTTCTTT.

This clonotype has a count of ten or more. This chain uses TRBV2 with TRBJ1-1; TRBD1 agrees at 8 bases. Germline V gene sequence: CDR1 SNHLY, CDR2 FYNNEI. V gave up 2 bases and J gave up 1 base; unmatched junction bases: 3. This CDR3 is 15 amino acids long. The chain's CDR3 is CASSEYDRGNTEAFF. CDR3 DNA sequence: TGTGCCAGCAGTGAATATGACAGGGGGAACACTGAAGCTTTCTTT.

This chain uses TRBV28 with TRBJ2-7; tentatively, D is TRBD2 (5 bases). The CDR3 totals 13 residues. V dropped 5 bases and J dropped 4 bases, with 12 bases sitting between them. Looked up from germline, CDR1 is MDHEN and CDR2 is SYDVKM. CDR3 coding DNA: TGTGCCAGCAGTCAAGGACTCCCGTACGAGCAGTACTTC. This translates into CASSQGLPYEQYF.

This clonotype was observed a few times. The chain joins TRBV28 to TRBJ1-5, with 7 bases aligning to TRBD1. Germline values: CDR1 MDHEN, CDR2 SYDVKM. This CDR3 comprises 13 residues. The trim removed 10 bases at V and 5 bases at J, leaving 8 bases unmatched. CDR3 in amino acids: CAIQGRRDQPQHF. In nucleotides, the CDR3 is TGTGCCATACAGGGGAGAAGGGATCAGCCCCAGCATTTT.

This clonotype was seen a handful of times. The chain has TRBV29-1 and TRBJ1-2, with D unresolved. This CDR3 region has 14 residues. Between the trimmed V and J ends, which lost 7 bases and 2 bases, there was a span of 17 bases. Germline values: CDR1 SQVTM, CDR2 ANQGSEA. CDR3 amino acids: CSAGPYGPNYGYTF. DNA for the CDR3: TGCAGCGCCGGGCCCTACGGACCGAACTATGGCTACACCTTC. The entire variable domain, with the rest obtained from reference TRBV29-1 and TRBJ1-2, is as follows: SAVISQKPSRDICQRGTSLTIQCQVDSQVTMMFWYRQQPGQSLTLIATANQGSEATYESGFVIDKFPISRPNLTFSTLTVSNMSPEDSSIYLCSAGPYGPNYGYTFGSGTRLTVV.

This clonotype was counted at least ten times. This sequence joins TRBV6-1 and TRBJ1-1; tentatively, D is TRBD1 (6 bases). The CDR3 length is 13 residues. V dropped 10 bases and J dropped 0 bases, with 12 bases sitting between them. The germline V gene encodes CDR1 MNHNS and CDR2 SASEGT. The DNA of the CDR3 is TGTGCCACCCAGACAGGACTGAACACTGAAGCTTTCTTT. This codes for CATQTGLNTEAFF.